This entry describes one T cell receptor (beta chain). TCRdb's table, derived via immunoSEQ multiplex PCR, lists solely in-frame clones and lacks some. The sample yields some 41,000 clones, around 81% seen once. Losses at the gene ends were 1 base for V and 1 base for J; bases not matched to a gene: 3. CDR3 size: 16 residues. Per germline, CDR1 SGDLS and CDR2 YYNGEE. The entry originates in a study of blood T cell repertoires in COVID-19. Sequencing was performed on peripheral blood. The rearrangement joins TRBV9 to TRBJ2-3, with 10 bases that match TRBD2. This sequence originates from a man in his forties with active or convalescent COVID-19. The CDR3 region has the DNA TGTGCCAGCAGCGTACTAGCGGGGGTTGGCACAGATACGCAGTATTTT. Protein: CASSVLAGVGTDTQYF. Using reference TRBV9 and TRBJ2-3 for the parts outside the CDR3, the full variable domain is DSGVTQTPKHLITATGQRVTLRCSPRSGDLSVYWYQQSLDQGLQFLIQYYNGEERAKGNILERFSAQQFPDLHSELNLSSLELGDSALYFCASSVLAGVGTDTQYFGPGTRLTVL.